The 32 T cell receptor beta chains below were found in one sample sequenced in a study of blood T cell repertoires in COVID-19 (TCRdb year 2020). The method behind the library was the immunoSEQ multiplex PCR assay. TCRdb's version of the immuneACCESS table is confined to in-frame rearrangements and falls short of the full clone set. An unresolved V gene accounts for under half of the shortfall where checked; the remainder is of unknown origin. The sample table records about 670,000 clones; about 87% of these occur just once. Of the sample, over 0.2% falls within the top ten clones. The sequencing sample was made of peripheral blood. The receptors were gathered from a woman between 18 and 30 years old with acute or convalescent COVID-19.

The chain is built from TRBV19 and TRBJ2-7; TRBD2 matches at 7 bases. With 4 bases clipped from V and 7 bases from J, the junction kept 7 bases outside the gene matches. Germline assignment: CDR1 LNHDA and CDR2 SQIVND (reference sequence). CDR3 length equals 13 residues. The CDR3 spells CASSRDYFGEQYF. Written as DNA, the CDR3 is TGTGCCAGTAGTAGGGACTACTTTGGGGAGCAGTACTTC.

This clone was recorded a few times. The chain employs TRBV30 and TRBJ1-1; D is perhaps TRBD1 (5 bases). V lost 1 base and J 4 bases, leaving 19 bases between the germline ends. The length of the CDR3 is 16 residues. Germline V lookup: CDR1 GTSNPN, CDR2 SVGIG (reference sequence). The CDR3 DNA reads as TGTGCCTGGAGTGGGCAGGGATTTTATGTAGGCACTGAAGCTTTCTTT. The encoded protein is CAWSGQGFYVGTEAFF.

As for this clone: The same CDR3 arises from other DNA sequences in this sample as well. The V call is TRBV19, the J call TRBJ1-2, with a possible D match to TRBD1 (5 bases). The V gene lost 3 bases and the J gene lost 2 bases, with 7 bases spanning the gap. This CDR3 is built from 13 residues. Germline-derived CDR1 and CDR2 are LNHDA and SQIVND (reference sequence). CDR3 loop: CASSIAGNYGYTF. The CDR3 DNA sequence: TGTGCCAGTAGTATTGCAGGGAACTATGGCTACACCTTC.

This rearrangement joins TRBV13 to TRBJ2-1; TRBD1 matches at 9 bases. The CDR3 totals 14 residues. Germline CDR1 and CDR2: PRHDT and FYEKMQ (reference sequence). J lost 7 bases, V lost 6 bases, and 7 bases had no gene match. CDR3 amino acids: CASRGTGYSNEQFF. CDR3 coding DNA: TGTGCCAGCAGAGGGACAGGGTATAGTAATGAGCAGTTCTTC.

The rearrangement uses TRBV19 and TRBJ2-1; 10 bases line up with TRBD1. CDR3 length equals 16 residues. CDR1 and CDR2 from the germline V gene are LNHDA and SQIVND (reference sequence). Trimming took 5 bases from V and 9 from J; bases not matched to a gene: 13. In DNA form, the CDR3 reads TGTGCCAGTAGTCCTCTACGGGACAGGGGCGTTGGTGAGCAGTTCTTC. Translation: CASSPLRDRGVGEQFF.

This clone was found a few times. The chain recombines TRBV5-1 with TRBJ1-1, with D perhaps matching TRBD1 (5 bases). CDR1 and CDR2 (germline): SGHRS, YFSETQ. The V gene lost 1 base and the J gene lost 4 bases, with 14 bases spanning the gap. CDR3 length: 15 residues. CDR3 protein: CASSLFQGSGTEAFF. The CDR3 bases are TGCGCCAGCAGCTTGTTTCAGGGTTCGGGCACTGAAGCTTTCTTT.

This sequence joins TRBV29-1 and TRBJ2-1, with D possibly being TRBD1 (5 bases). The CDR3 extends over 18 amino acids. In germline, CDR1 is SQVTM, CDR2 ANQGSEA. V was pared by 3 bases and J by 6 bases, with 27 bases between. CDR3 amino acids: CSVELIIGADLFFNEQFF. The CDR3 DNA follows: TGCAGCGTTGAGTTGATTATAGGGGCCGACCTCTTCTTCAATGAGCAGTTCTTC.

The genes are TRBV27 and TRBJ1-2; weak D call: TRBD1 (6 bases). CDR3 length: 13 amino acids. V was trimmed by 8 bases and J by 6 bases, leaving 16 bases between them. Germline V gives CDR1 MNHEY, CDR2 SMNVEV (reference sequence). Written as DNA, the CDR3 is TGTGCCAGCGGCCAGGGGTCGATTAATGGCTACACCTTC. Its translation is CASGQGSINGYTF.

The chain is built from TRBV4-3 and TRBJ2-3, with D possibly matching TRBD2 (5 bases). The germline gives CDR1 LGHNA, CDR2 YSLEER. The CDR3 runs 15 residues. The V and J ends lost 5 bases and 5 bases respectively, with 17 bases between them. The CDR3: CASSALGKRKDTQYF. The CDR3 coding sequence is TGCGCCAGCAGCGCACTAGGCAAGCGAAAAGATACGCAGTATTTT.

This clone was recorded only once. The chain has TRBV3-1 (or the pseudogene TRBV3-2) and TRBJ1-1; TRBD1 agrees at 8 bases. Germline V gene lookup returns CDR1 LGHDT and CDR2 YNNKEL (reference sequence). The CDR3 is made up of 13 amino acids. Trimming took 1 base from V and 6 from J; bases not matched to a gene: 1. The CDR3 loop is CASSQGQGPEAFF. The CDR3 DNA reads as TGTGCCAGCAGCCAAGGACAGGGGCCTGAAGCTTTCTTT.

This clone was detected once. The chain couples TRBV19 to TRBJ1-5, with 8 bases lining up with TRBD1. With V trimmed by 6 bases and J by 5 bases, 6 bases remained unmatched. There are 14 residues in the CDR3. Germline CDR1 is LNHDA and CDR2 is SQIVND (reference sequence). The CDR3 DNA reads TGTGCCAGTAGATCCGGGACAGGTCATCAGCCCCAGCATTTT. Its protein is CASRSGTGHQPQHF.

V gene TRBV6-5 combines with J gene TRBJ1-2; D is uncertain. This CDR3 spans 11 amino acids. The germline V and J ends were trimmed by 6 bases and 6 bases, with 8 bases remaining between them. Germline-derived CDR1 and CDR2 are MNHEY and SVGAGI. For the CDR3, the DNA is TGTGCCAGCAGGCGTGGAGATGGCTACACCTTC. Residues: CASRRGDGYTF.

The rearrangement uses TRBV5-1 and TRBJ2-7; tentative D call: TRBD1 (5 bases). V lost 0 bases, J lost 6 bases, and 16 bases lay in between. The CDR3 runs 15 residues. In germline, CDR1 is SGHRS, CDR2 YFSETQ. The CDR3 loop reads CASSLDGSRVGEQYF. The CDR3, as DNA: TGCGCCAGCAGCTTGGACGGTTCCAGGGTGGGCGAGCAGTACTTC. Drawing the rest from reference TRBV5-1 and TRBJ2-7, the complete variable domain is KAGVTQTPRYLIKTRGQQVTLSCSPISGHRSVSWYQQTPGQGLQFLFEYFSETQRNKGNFPGRFSGRQFSNSRSEMNVSTLELGDSALYLCASSLDGSRVGEQYFGPGTRLTVT.

The CDR3 region is CASSTDPSVHEQFF. For the CDR3, the DNA is TGTGCCAGCAGTACCGATCCTAGCGTCCATGAGCAGTTCTTC. The gene calls are TRBV6-5 and TRBJ2-1, with D possibly matching TRBD2 (6 bases). CDR1 is MNHEY and CDR2 is SVGAGI in the germline V gene. There are 14 residues in the CDR3. Deletions cut 5 bases from V and 8 bases from J, with 16 bases between.

This chain uses TRBV6-5 with TRBJ1-3, with D possibly being TRBD1 (6 bases). Per germline, CDR1 MNHEY and CDR2 SVGAGI. This CDR3 is built from 15 residues. The ends were cut back, 8 bases at V and 4 bases at J, with 18 bases in the middle. The CDR3: CASASSGTLGNTIYF. CDR3 bases: TGTGCCAGCGCTTCCTCCGGGACATTGGGAAACACCATATATTTT.

The chain has TRBV27 and TRBJ1-1; no firm D call. This CDR3 spans 15 amino acids. From germline, CDR1 is MNHEY and CDR2 SMNVEV (reference sequence). Trimming pared 3 bases from V and 4 bases from J, leaving 15 bases between. The CDR3 reads CASSLGPGGITEAFF. The CDR3 DNA follows: TGTGCCAGCAGTTTGGGCCCCGGCGGGATCACTGAAGCTTTCTTT.

The J gene is TRBJ1-1, the V gene TRBV5-1; 7 bases agree with TRBD1. V lost 4 bases to trimming and J lost 2 bases; unmatched junction nucleotides: 11. In germline, CDR1 is SGHRS, CDR2 YFSETQ. CDR3 length equals 16 residues. CDR3 residues: CASSVRTGTENTEAFF. The CDR3 DNA reads as TGCGCCAGCAGCGTTCGAACCGGGACAGAAAACACTGAAGCTTTCTTT.

The chain joins TRBV30 to TRBJ1-2; the D is unclear. V lost 0 bases and J lost 6, with 17 bases in between. The CDR3 has 15 residues. Germline assignment: CDR1 GTSNPN and CDR2 SVGIG (reference sequence). The CDR3 DNA follows: TGTGCCTGGAGTGTATTAATGGGAGGAGGCGATGGCTACACCTTC. Its translation: CAWSVLMGGGDGYTF.

V is TRBV18 and J is TRBJ1-2; D might be TRBD1 (5 bases). V lost 1 base to trimming and J lost 8 bases, with 8 bases between them. CDR3 length equals 12 residues. CDR1 is KGHSH, CDR2 LQKENI, per germline. The CDR3 sequence is CASSPQGRGYTF. DNA of the CDR3: TGTGCCAGCTCACCACAGGGGCGAGGCTACACCTTC.

Comments on this clone: Other nucleotide sequences from this sample produce the same CDR3. This rearrangement joins TRBV3-1 (or the pseudogene TRBV3-2) to TRBJ2-7; tentatively, D is TRBD2 (5 bases). The germline V gene encodes CDR1 LGHDT and CDR2 YNNKEL (reference sequence). V was cut by 1 base and J by 7 bases, with 5 bases left in between. The CDR3 has 11 residues. CDR3 DNA: TGTGCCAGCAGCCAAGCGGGGGAGCAGTACTTC. This codes for CASSQAGEQYF.

V and J are TRBV5-1 and TRBJ2-7, with D perhaps matching TRBD1 (5 bases). From germline, CDR1 is SGHRS and CDR2 YFSETQ. V was cut by 0 bases and J by 0 bases, with 10 bases left in between. The CDR3 loop spans 15 amino acids. In DNA form, the CDR3 reads TGCGCCAGCAGCTTGGACCCCACAGGCTCCTACGAGCAGTACTTC. Encoded protein: CASSLDPTGSYEQYF.

The rearrangement uses TRBV2 and TRBJ1-3; 7 positions match TRBD1. Germline-derived CDR1 and CDR2 are SNHLY and FYNNEI. The CDR3 is 15 amino acids. J gave up 2 bases and V 5 bases, and 6 bases lay outside the gene matches. The CDR3 DNA reads TGTGCCAGCAGTCAAGACAGGGTAGCTGGAAACACCATATATTTT. Encoded protein: CASSQDRVAGNTIYF.

In DNA, the CDR3 is TGTGCCAGCAGTTACTCCGGGGAGTTACAGCCCCAGCATTTT. Protein product: CASSYSGELQPQHF. V gene TRBV6-6 combines with J gene TRBJ1-5; D ambiguous. V shed 0 bases and J shed 7 bases, with 10 bases lying between them. From germline, CDR1 is MNHNY and CDR2 SVGAGI (reference sequence). The CDR3 has 14 residues.

This clone was recorded only once. The rearrangement links TRBV7-8 to TRBJ1-5; D gene uncertain. Between the trimmed V and J ends, which lost 2 bases and 0 bases, there was a span of 11 bases. CDR3 size: 16 residues. Germline CDR1 reads SGHVS; CDR2 reads FQNEAQ. Written as DNA, the CDR3 is TGTGCCAGCAGCTTATACAGCTCCTATAGCAATCAGCCCCAGCATTTT. Translated, it gives CASSLYSSYSNQPQHF.

This clone showed up just once. The genes are TRBV4-1 and TRBJ1-2, with 11 bases lining up with TRBD1. The CDR3 is 16 amino acids. The V and J ends lost 1 base and 2 bases, in that order; junction bases with no gene match: 3. Germline values: CDR1 MGHRA, CDR2 YSYEKL. CDR3 in amino acids: CASSQGWDRGNYGYTF. The CDR3 DNA reads TGCGCCAGCAGCCAAGGATGGGACAGGGGGAACTATGGCTACACCTTC.

This chain uses TRBV10-3 with TRBJ2-1; 9 positions agree with TRBD2. The trim removed 6 bases at V and 4 bases at J, leaving 10 bases unmatched. Germline CDR1 and CDR2: ENHRY and SYGVKD. CDR3 length equals 16 residues. CDR3 loop: CAIRPDRGGAYNEQFF. The CDR3 DNA follows: TGTGCCATCAGACCCGATCGCGGGGGGGCTTACAATGAGCAGTTCTTC.

The gene calls are TRBV4-1 and TRBJ2-7; 9 nucleotides align to TRBD1. CDR1 MGHRA and CDR2 YSYEKL come from the germline V gene. The CDR3 totals 16 residues. Trimming at V came to 3 bases and at J to 0 bases, leaving 6 bases not matched to a gene. CDR3 in DNA: TGCGCCAGCAGCCACCCCGGGACAGGGAACTCCTACGAGCAGTACTTC. It is translated as CASSHPGTGNSYEQYF.

The chain recombines TRBV9 with TRBJ2-1; 9 nucleotides line up with TRBD2. The V gene end was trimmed by 0 bases and the J gene end by 3 bases; junction bases not matched to a gene: 7. The CDR3 contains 17 residues. Germline CDR1 reads SGDLS; CDR2 reads YYNGEE. CDR3: CASSVVAGGINYNEQFF. The CDR3 DNA is TGTGCCAGCAGCGTAGTCGCGGGGGGGATAAACTACAATGAGCAGTTCTTC. Full variable domain (outside the CDR3, taken from reference TRBV9 and TRBJ2-1): DSGVTQTPKHLITATGQRVTLRCSPRSGDLSVYWYQQSLDQGLQFLIQYYNGEERAKGNILERFSAQQFPDLHSELNLSSLELGDSALYFCASSVVAGGINYNEQFFGPGTRLTVL.

The chain joins TRBV5-6 to TRBJ2-1, with TRBD1 as a possible D gene (5 bases). Trimming shortened V by 4 bases and J by 7 bases, and 12 bases separated the two germline ends. Germline V CDR1 and CDR2: SGHDT, YYEEEE. This CDR3 contains 13 residues. Written as DNA, the CDR3 is TGTGCCAGCAGCCTGACAGAAGGGAATGAGCAGTTCTTC. Amino acid sequence: CASSLTEGNEQFF.

The rearrangement uses TRBV29-1 and TRBJ2-1; 7 bases align to TRBD1. The CDR3 is made up of 13 amino acids. Germline V lookup: CDR1 SQVTM, CDR2 ANQGSEA. V shed 6 bases, J shed 7 bases, and the junction held 9 bases outside the gene matches. In nucleotides, the CDR3 is TGCAGCGTCGACAGGGCCGGTCGGAATGAGCAGTTCTTC. Its translation: CSVDRAGRNEQFF.

The chain employs TRBV4-3 and TRBJ2-7, with 9 bases identical to TRBD2. Germline CDR1 is LGHNA and CDR2 is YSLEER. CDR3 size: 19 residues. With 0 bases clipped from V and 2 bases from J, the junction kept 14 bases outside the gene matches. In DNA form, the CDR3 reads TGCGCCAGCAGCCAAGAAGGTCCGAGAACCGGGACTAGCACCTACGAGCAGTACTTC. Translated, it gives CASSQEGPRTGTSTYEQYF.

This chain links TRBV6-5 with TRBJ2-3, with D unresolved. With 1 base removed from V and 2 bases from J, the gap between germline ends came to 7 bases. CDR3 length equals 14 residues. Per germline, CDR1 MNHEY and CDR2 SVGAGI. CDR3 sequence reads: CASSYFPLTDTQYF. CDR3 nucleotide sequence: TGTGCCAGCAGTTACTTTCCCCTCACAGATACGCAGTATTTT.